These 6 T cell receptor beta chains were all obtained from the same sample, sequenced in a study of control samples from healthy donors and cancer patients. Assay: immunoSEQ multiplex PCR; the TCRdb copy retains only in-frame clones and omits some. This sample carries roughly 86,000 clones, roughly nine tenths of them seen once, and the ten largest clones take over 3%. The sequenced sample consisted of blood. Receptor source: a woman in her late teens or twenties in good health.

The chain uses TRBV19 and TRBJ1-2; D is perhaps TRBD1 (6 bases). Germline lookup yields CDR1 LNHDA and CDR2 SQIVND (reference sequence). V was trimmed by 6 bases and J by 2 bases, leaving 13 bases between them. This CDR3 is 14 amino acids long. DNA of the CDR3: TGTGCCAGTAGGACGGGCAGGGGAAACTATGGCTACACCTTC. Translation gives CASRTGRGNYGYTF. The whole variable domain, filled in from reference TRBV19 and TRBJ1-2, reads DGGITQSPKYLFRKEGQNVTLSCEQNLNHDAMYWYRQDPGQGLRLIYYSQIVNDFQKGDIAEGYSVSREKKESFPLTVTSAQKNPTAFYLCASRTGRGNYGYTFGSGTRLTVV.

The rearrangement links TRBV2 to TRBJ1-2; 8 bases match TRBD1. The germline V gene has CDR1 SNHLY and CDR2 FYNNEI. V shed 8 bases and J 2 bases; nucleotides not matched to a gene: 10. This CDR3 has 15 residues. CDR3 in amino acids: CASDPGQGANYGYTF. DNA of the CDR3: TGTGCCAGCGACCCTGGCCAGGGGGCGAACTATGGCTACACCTTC.

The chain has TRBV6-5 and TRBJ2-3, with TRBD2 matching over 10 bases. Germline V gene sequence: CDR1 MNHEY, CDR2 SVGAGI. J gave up 0 bases and V 5 bases, and 2 bases lay outside the gene matches. The CDR3 totals 15 residues. CDR3 amino acids: CASSRLAGSTDTQYF. As DNA, the CDR3 is TGTGCCAGCAGTCGACTAGCGGGCAGCACAGATACGCAGTATTTT.

The CDR3 coding sequence is TGTGCCAGCAGTTTAAACGCTGGCTACACCTTC. This codes for CASSLNAGYTF. The chain combines TRBV28 with TRBJ1-2; no clear D. V gave up 2 bases and J gave up 7 bases, with 5 bases separating them. Germline CDR1 reads MDHEN; CDR2 reads SYDVKM. This CDR3 region has 11 residues.

The rearrangement links TRBV6-1 to TRBJ1-2; no definite D call. Trimming pared 3 bases from V and 0 bases from J, leaving 14 bases between. Germline V lookup: CDR1 MNHNS, CDR2 SASEGT. The CDR3 covers 16 residues. CDR3 residues: CASSEAVGGSNYGYTF. CDR3 in DNA: TGTGCCAGCAGTGAGGCGGTTGGCGGTTCTAACTATGGCTACACCTTC.

This clone was observed a few times. The rearrangement links TRBV5-4 to TRBJ2-2; no definite D call. The CDR3 has 12 residues. V was trimmed by 6 bases and J by 4 bases, leaving 7 bases between them. CDR1 is SGHNT, CDR2 YYREEE, per germline (reference sequence). The CDR3 DNA is TGTGCCAGCACCCCACGCACCGGGGAGCTGTTTTTT. It translates to CASTPRTGELFF.